The clone carrying this T cell receptor beta chain showed up just a few times. Antigen: not known. CDR3 length equals 16 residues. The germline V gene has CDR1 MNHEY and CDR2 SMNVEV (reference sequence). V trimming: 0 bases; J trimming: 6 bases; junction bases outside the gene matches: 3. The sample comes from a study of cytomegalovirus exposure and HLA in healthy donors. Points from the study as a whole: Association with HLA alleles at 0.05 false discovery rate was found for approximately 18,000 TCR beta sequences in a later analysis.

PCR was performed using 60 Vbeta and 13 Jbeta primers. Profiling relied on immunoSEQ multiplex PCR, and the TCRdb table lists in-frame clones only, not all of them. The sample lists 120,000 to 150,000 clones; nearly 80% were seen once. V usage is TRBV27 and J usage is TRBJ2-3; 13 bases fit TRBD2. Material: PBMCs. This clonotype was sampled from a male donor in good health and CMV-seronegative. CDR3 coding DNA: TGTGCCAGCAGTTTATCGACGACTAGCGGGAGGGATACGCAGTATTTT. Translated, it gives CASSLSTTSGRDTQYF.